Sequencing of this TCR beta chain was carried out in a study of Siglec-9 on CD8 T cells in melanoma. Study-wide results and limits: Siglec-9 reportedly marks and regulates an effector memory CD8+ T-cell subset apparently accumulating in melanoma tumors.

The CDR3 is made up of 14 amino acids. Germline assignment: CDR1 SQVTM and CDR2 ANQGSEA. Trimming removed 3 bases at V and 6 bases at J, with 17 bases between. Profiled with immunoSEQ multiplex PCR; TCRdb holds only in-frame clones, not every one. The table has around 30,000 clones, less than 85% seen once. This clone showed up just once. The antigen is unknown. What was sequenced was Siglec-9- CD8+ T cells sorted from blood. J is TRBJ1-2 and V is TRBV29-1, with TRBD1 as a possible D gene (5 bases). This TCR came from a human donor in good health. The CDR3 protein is CSVDKLQGSDGYTF. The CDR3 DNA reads TGCAGCGTTGACAAATTGCAGGGCTCCGATGGCTACACCTTC.